This T cell receptor (beta chain) was profiled in a study of blood T cells in healthy people across ages. Study-wide points: Possibly, changes in expanded clonotypes were confounded because donor CMV status was unknown.

In its sample, this clonotype was seen a few times. Its antigen is not identified. Through a sample-barcoded 5' primer and a J-beta primer mix, a second PCR was run for roughly 6 to 12 cycles. One entry per CDR3 protein, called by TCRdb with MiXCR from the 5' RACE reads. In the table there are 1.5 million to 2 million distinct CDR3 sequences, around 40% of which are singletons. Trimming removed 9 bases from V and 9 bases from J, with 18 bases in between. The CDR3 is 13 residues long. Per germline, CDR1 SGHTA and CDR2 FQGNSA. This rearrangement joins TRBV7-2 to TRBJ2-1, with D tentatively TRBD2 (6 bases). This receptor was identified in a human donor in good health. What was sequenced was blood. The chain's CDR3 is CASRLAREFEQFF. In DNA form, the CDR3 reads TGTGCCAGTAGGCTAGCGAGGGAGTTTGAGCAGTTCTTC.